This T cell receptor (beta chain) was captured by sequencing in a study of blood T cell repertoires in COVID-19. Whole-study context: The samples span acute and convalescent COVID-19 from the United States, Italy and Spain. T cells, B-cell-depleted T cells, or PBMCs provided the cDNA or gDNA that served as material.

Original analysis: The assay estimated nucleated cells by amplifying reference gene primers. Profiled with immunoSEQ multiplex PCR; TCRdb holds only in-frame clones, not every one. Clone size and the V and J calls come from that table; the DNA yielded D and trimming. The table lists approximately 38,000 clones, approximately 88% of them singletons, with 7% to 9% in the top ten. The junction had 5 bases not matched to a gene; V was cut back by 0 bases and J by 5 bases. The CDR3 length is 16 residues. Germline V gene sequence: CDR1 SGHRS, CDR2 YFSETQ. This TCR came from a human donor in a cohort sampled during active COVID-19. V and J are TRBV5-1 and TRBJ1-6, with 7 bases matching TRBD1. The specimen sequenced was peripheral blood. Here the CDR3 DNA reads TGCGCCAGCAGCTTGGATACAGGGGAAAATAATTCACCCCTCCACTTT. Translation gives CASSLDTGENNSPLHF. The whole variable domain, remainder taken from reference TRBV5-1 and TRBJ1-6, is KAGVTQTPRYLIKTRGQQVTLSCSPISGHRSVSWYQQTPGQGLQFLFEYFSETQRNKGNFPGRFSGRQFSNSRSEMNVSTLELGDSALYLCASSLDTGENNSPLHFGNGTRLTVT.